Included here is one TCR beta chain sequence, with context. Its recognized antigen is unknown. Base qualities are missing; no much larger clone stands one base away. The entry originates in a study of T cell responses to AZD1222 COVID-19 vaccine (dated by TCRdb to the early 2020s). Background on the whole study: AZD1222 recipients whose second dose came at about 4 weeks and those whose second dose came at about 12 weeks were combined into one group, since spike-specific TCR depth and breadth did not differ between the two schedules. A total of about 240 trial participants underwent TCR sequencing, of whom around 200 received two doses of AZD1222 and some 25 received two doses of the MenACWY control vaccine. Trial participants were enrolled by age into subgroups of 18-55, 56-69 and 70-plus years, and roughly 150, 30 and 60 TCR-sequenced participants, respectively, were included in these subgroups. Overall results and qualifications from the work: The 56-69-year group was small, and its depth increase did not reach significance, likely because of low power. Because no day 14 peak-response samples were available, repertoires were characterized only after the peak T cell response. Spike-specific TCR breadth and depth rose significantly after two AZD1222 doses compared with day 0 and with MenACWY recipients. CD4 TCRs associated with the vaccine covered the entire spike protein, and the dominant responses were in regions 160-218 and 743-854. Reportedly, close to half of the unique spike-specific TCRs recognized epitopes lying outside the regions that are mutated in the B.1.351 and B.1.1.7 variants. Most participants were white British and females outnumbered males, and the authors suggested that clonal diversity may have been underestimated. Conclusions about previously exposed vaccinees are limited because only a handful of AZD1222 recipients were SARS-CoV-2 seropositive at baseline.

The CDR3 regions of human TCRbeta chains were analyzed by immunosequencing. The authors processed their data as follows. TCRs in the repertoires were matched against a reference library of SARS-CoV-2-specific TCRs that had been generated with the MIRA antigen-specificity platform. Breadth meant the fraction of unique TCRs that were SARS-CoV-2-associated, whereas depth meant the fraction of total T cells that were SARS-CoV-2-associated. Using the MIRA data, each spike-specific TCR was mapped to the spike region that the TCR reacts to and placed in a CD4 or CD8 class. Log10-transformed breadth and depth values were compared by one-way ANOVA with Sidak's multiple comparisons tests. Drawn from immuneACCESS, this table holds only the in-frame rearrangements with V and J called that TCRdb kept. Clones are partly lost; checked studies trace under half to an unresolved V gene and leave the rest unexplained. That table gives V, J and clone size, and the DNA gave D and trimming. The sample table lists over 110,000 clones, roughly 90% of them with a count of one. The leading ten clones occupy about 5.5% of the sample.

Its CDR3 holds 18 amino acids, cysteine through phenylalanine. The kept DNA is CDR3 alone, 54 bases in frame from the first base. CDR1 and CDR2 are drawn from the germline V gene: MDHEN, SYDVKM. The junction carries 25 bases between V and J, which are trimmed by 4 bases and 4 bases respectively. The time point label for this specimen denotes: baseline before first vaccination. Samples from vaccinated people were obtained from the UK trials COV001 and COV002, which included a single-blind randomized controlled phase 2/3 trial of AZD1222 (ChAdOx1 nCoV-19) in healthy adults. Trial participant PBMC samples were collected at day 0 and day 28 after the second dose for TCRbeta chain sequencing.

This TCR derives from an adult in good health. The sample here was peripheral blood, taken on day 0 of AZD1222 vaccination. The chain is assembled from TRBV28 and TRBJ1-1, and perhaps TRBD1 as D gene, on 5 matching bases. The sequenced DNA is TGTGCCAGCAGTTATATTTACAGGAGGGAGAACCCCCTCACTGAAGCTTTCTTT. Its protein is CASSYIYRRENPLTEAFF.